This TCR beta chain came from a study of T cells in narcolepsy. Study information: Patients with NT1 or NT2 and healthy control donors were enrolled.

About this clone: The target antigen is unknown.

Germline V gives CDR1 LNHNV, CDR2 YYDKDF (reference sequence). V was trimmed by 0 bases and J by 5 bases, leaving 10 bases between them. The CDR3 is 15 amino acids. Study-wide points: HCRT-specific and TRIB2-specific autoreactive clonotypes appeared among same-patient CSF and blood CD4+ clonotypes. Autoreactive clonotypes reportedly recurred in blood of same and different patients, not controls.

TCRdb keeps only in-frame clones here, not all; method: immunoSEQ multiplex PCR. This table holds 8,000 to 8,500 clones, about 55% found once. The sequenced material came from CD45RA- memory CD8+ T cells from PBMCs. V and J are TRBV15 and TRBJ1-4, with D perhaps matching TRBD1 (5 bases). This receptor was obtained from a human donor with narcolepsy. CDR3 region: CATSREGLQNEKLFF. The DNA for the CDR3 is TGTGCCACCAGCAGAGAGGGACTGCAAAATGAAAAACTGTTTTTT.